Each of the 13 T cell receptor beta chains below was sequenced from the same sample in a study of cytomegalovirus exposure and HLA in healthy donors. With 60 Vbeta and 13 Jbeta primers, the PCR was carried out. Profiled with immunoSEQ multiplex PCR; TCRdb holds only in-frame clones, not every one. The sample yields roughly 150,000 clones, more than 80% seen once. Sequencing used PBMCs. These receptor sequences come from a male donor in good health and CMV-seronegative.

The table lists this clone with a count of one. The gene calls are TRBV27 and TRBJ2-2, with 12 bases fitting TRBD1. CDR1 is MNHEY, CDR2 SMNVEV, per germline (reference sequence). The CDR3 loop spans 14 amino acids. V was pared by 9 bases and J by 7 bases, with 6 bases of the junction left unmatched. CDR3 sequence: CARGQGALSGELFF. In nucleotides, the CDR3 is TGTGCCAGGGGACAGGGGGCTCTCAGCGGGGAGCTGTTTTTT.

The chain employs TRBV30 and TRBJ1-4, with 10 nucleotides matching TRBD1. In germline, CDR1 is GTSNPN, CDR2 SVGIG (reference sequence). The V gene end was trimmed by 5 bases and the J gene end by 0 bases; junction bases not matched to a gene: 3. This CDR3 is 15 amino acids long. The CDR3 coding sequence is TGTGCCTGGGCAGGACAGGGGGCAACTAATGAAAAACTGTTTTTT. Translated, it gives CAWAGQGATNEKLFF.

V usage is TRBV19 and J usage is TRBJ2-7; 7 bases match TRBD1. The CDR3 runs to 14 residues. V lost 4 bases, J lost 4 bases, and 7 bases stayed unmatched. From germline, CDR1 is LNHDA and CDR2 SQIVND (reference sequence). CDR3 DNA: TGTGCCAGTAGTAGAAGGGGGCGAGGTTACGAGCAGTACTTC. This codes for CASSRRGRGYEQYF.

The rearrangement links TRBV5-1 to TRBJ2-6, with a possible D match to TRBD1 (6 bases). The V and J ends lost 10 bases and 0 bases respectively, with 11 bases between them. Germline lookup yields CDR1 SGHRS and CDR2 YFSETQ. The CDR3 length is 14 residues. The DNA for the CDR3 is TGCGCCTTCGTAGGGGGCTCTGGGGCCAACGTCCTGACTTTC. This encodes CAFVGGSGANVLTF.

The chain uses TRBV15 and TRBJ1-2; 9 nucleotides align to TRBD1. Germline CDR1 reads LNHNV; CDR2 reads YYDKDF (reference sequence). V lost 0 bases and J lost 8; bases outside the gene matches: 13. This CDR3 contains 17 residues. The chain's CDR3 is CATSRDRGGQGSGGYTF. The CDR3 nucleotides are TGTGCCACCAGCAGAGATCGGGGGGGACAGGGCTCTGGCGGCTACACCTTC.

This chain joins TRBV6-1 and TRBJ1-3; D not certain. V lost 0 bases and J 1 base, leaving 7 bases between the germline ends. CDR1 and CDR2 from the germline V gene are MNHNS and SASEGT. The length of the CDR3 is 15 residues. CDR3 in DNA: TGTGCCAGCAGTGAAGCCCGGGAGTCTGGAAACACCATATATTTT. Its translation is CASSEARESGNTIYF.

The CDR3 DNA follows: TGTGCCAGCAGTTACCGGTCTCCGGGGTCCCAAGAGACCCAGTACTTC. Its translation: CASSYRSPGSQETQYF. This chain joins TRBV6-5 and TRBJ2-5; maybe TRBD2 (5 bases). This CDR3 has 16 residues. Germline CDR1 MNHEY, CDR2 SVGAGI. The V gene lost 2 bases and the J gene lost 1 base, with 14 bases spanning the gap.

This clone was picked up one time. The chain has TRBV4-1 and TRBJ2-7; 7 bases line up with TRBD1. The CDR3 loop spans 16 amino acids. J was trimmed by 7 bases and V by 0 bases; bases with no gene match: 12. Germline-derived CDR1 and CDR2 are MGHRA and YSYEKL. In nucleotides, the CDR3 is TGCGCCAGCAGCCAAGAGGGACAGCCCCAAGGTGGGGAGCAGTACTTC. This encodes CASSQEGQPQGGEQYF.

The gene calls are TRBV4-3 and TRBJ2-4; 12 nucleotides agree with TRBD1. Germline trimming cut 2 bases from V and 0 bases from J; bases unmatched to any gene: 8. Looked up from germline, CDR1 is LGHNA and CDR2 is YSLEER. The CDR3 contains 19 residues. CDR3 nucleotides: TGCGCCAGCAGCCAAACTGGGACAGGGGGCCTTAAAGCCAAAAACATTCAGTACTTC. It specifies CASSQTGTGGLKAKNIQYF.

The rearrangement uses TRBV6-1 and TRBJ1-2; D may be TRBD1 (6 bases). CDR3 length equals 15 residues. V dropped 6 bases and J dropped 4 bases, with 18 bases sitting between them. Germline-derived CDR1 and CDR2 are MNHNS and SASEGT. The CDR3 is CASRDLRGPSYGYTF. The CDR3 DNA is TGTGCCAGCAGGGACCTCAGGGGACCAAGCTATGGCTACACCTTC.

The DNA for the CDR3 is TGTGCCAGCAGCTACCCCGAACAGGGTGCAGGCAATGAGCAGTTCTTC. Protein product: CASSYPEQGAGNEQFF. V gene TRBV7-2 combines with J gene TRBJ2-1; a possible D gene is TRBD1 (6 bases). V was trimmed by 4 bases and J by 6 bases, leaving 19 bases between them. This CDR3 region has 16 residues. Germline assignment: CDR1 SGHTA and CDR2 FQGNSA.

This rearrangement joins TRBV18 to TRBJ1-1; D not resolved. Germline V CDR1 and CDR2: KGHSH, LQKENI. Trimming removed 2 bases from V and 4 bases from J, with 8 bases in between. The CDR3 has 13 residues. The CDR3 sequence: CASSPSGSTEAFF. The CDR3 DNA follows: TGTGCCAGCTCACCATCCGGGTCCACTGAAGCTTTCTTT. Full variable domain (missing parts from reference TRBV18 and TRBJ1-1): NAGVMQNPRHLVRRRGQEARLRCSPMKGHSHVYWYRQLPEEGLKFMVYLQKENIIDESGMPKERFSAEFPKEGPSILRIQQVVRGDSAAYFCASSPSGSTEAFFGQGTRLTVV.

The CDR3 here is CASSDSYRSSYNEQFF. In nucleotides, the CDR3 is TGTGCCAGCAGTGACTCATACAGGAGCTCCTACAATGAGCAGTTCTTC. The rearrangement uses TRBV6-4 and TRBJ2-1, with a tentative D call TRBD1 (5 bases). V was clipped by 0 bases and J by 0 bases, with 9 bases between them. CDR3 length: 16 amino acids. In germline, CDR1 is MRHNA, CDR2 SNTAGT.